A single sample gave rise to the 9 T cell receptor beta chains below, sequenced in a study of blood T cell repertoires in COVID-19. Libraries were prepared by immunoSEQ multiplex PCR; TCRdb keeps only in-frame clonotypes and omits some of them. The sample carries 200,000 or so clones, about nine tenths recorded once. Sequencing was performed on PBMCs or T cells enriched from blood (not recorded which). The receptor source for this set is a woman aged 25 to 39 who had recovered from COVID-19.

V is TRBV7-6 and J is TRBJ2-5; 12 bases agree with TRBD2. Looked up from germline, CDR1 is SGHVS and CDR2 is FNYEAQ. Losses at the gene ends were 7 bases for V and 5 bases for J; bases not matched to a gene: 11. CDR3 length: 16 residues. CDR3 in DNA: TGTGCCAGCACCCCGACTAGCGGGGGCGACTGGGAGACCCAGTACTTC. It encodes CASTPTSGGDWETQYF. The complete variable domain, with remaining parts taken from reference TRBV7-6 and TRBJ2-5, reads GAGVSQSPRYKVTKRGQDVALRCDPISGHVSLYWYRQALGQGPEFLTYFNYEAQQDKSGLPNDRFSAERPEGSISTLTIQRTEQRDSAMYRCASTPTSGGDWETQYFGPGTRLLVL.

In DNA, the CDR3 is TGCGCCAGCAGCGAATTTCCCAGGGGGGAGGCTGAAGCTTTCTTT. Its translation: CASSEFPRGEAEAFF. V usage is TRBV5-1 and J usage is TRBJ1-1; 7 bases match TRBD1. From germline, CDR1 is SGHRS and CDR2 YFSETQ. The CDR3 is made up of 15 amino acids. The junction had 12 bases not matched to a gene; V was cut back by 4 bases and J by 6 bases.

A single count supports this clone. CDR3 amino acids: CASSFIAGGITDTQYF. For the CDR3, the DNA is TGTGCCAGCAGTTTTATAGCGGGGGGGATCACAGATACGCAGTATTTT. The chain carries TRBV13 and TRBJ2-3; 11 bases map to TRBD2. The trim removed 6 bases at V and 2 bases at J, leaving 7 bases unmatched. There are 16 residues in the CDR3. Germline V gene sequence: CDR1 PRHDT, CDR2 FYEKMQ (reference sequence).

The rearrangement links TRBV14 to TRBJ2-7; 8 bases align to TRBD1. The CDR3 runs to 15 residues. V gave up 5 bases and J gave up 3 bases; unmatched junction bases: 9. In germline, CDR1 is SGHDN, CDR2 FVKESK. CDR3 nucleotide sequence: TGTGCCAGCAGCAGAGGCGGGACAGGCCGCTACGAGCAGTACTTC. Translating gives CASSRGGTGRYEQYF.

V is TRBV11-1 and J is TRBJ2-7; TRBD1 agrees at 7 bases. The trim removed 3 bases at V and 2 bases at J, leaving 4 bases unmatched. Germline V gene lookup returns CDR1 SGHAT and CDR2 FQDESV (reference sequence). The CDR3 is made up of 14 amino acids. The DNA of the CDR3 is TGTGCCAGCAGCTTTGGGACAGAAGCCTACGAGCAGTACTTC. Protein: CASSFGTEAYEQYF.

The CDR3 bases are TGTGCCAGTAGTGTGGGCTATCACACAGATACGCAGTATTTT. Protein sequence: CASSVGYHTDTQYF. The chain joins TRBV19 to TRBJ2-3; no firm D call. The V gene's germline CDR1 is LNHDA and CDR2 SQIVND (reference sequence). The CDR3 extends over 14 amino acids. V was trimmed by 5 bases and J by 2 bases, leaving 11 bases between them.

The genes are TRBV6-5 and TRBJ1-1; 8 positions match TRBD1. Looked up from germline, CDR1 is MNHEY and CDR2 is SVGAGI. The J segment lost 4 bases and the V segment lost 6 bases, leaving 7 bases of the junction unmatched. The CDR3 length is 14 residues. The CDR3: CASRVRQGTTEAFF. CDR3 DNA sequence: TGTGCCAGCAGGGTGCGACAGGGGACCACTGAAGCTTTCTTT.

V is TRBV4-3 and J is TRBJ2-5; 12 nucleotides match TRBD2. This CDR3 comprises 16 residues. CDR1 is LGHNA, CDR2 YSLEER, per germline. The V segment lost 1 base and the J segment 0 bases; nucleotides outside the gene matches: 0. CDR3: CASSQGTSGDQETQYF. CDR3 sequence (DNA): TGCGCCAGCAGCCAAGGGACTAGCGGGGACCAAGAGACCCAGTACTTC.

This clone has only one observation. This chain uses TRBV9 with TRBJ2-2, with 14 bases that match TRBD2. V was pared by 4 bases and J by 5 bases, with 13 bases of the junction left unmatched. Germline CDR1 and CDR2: SGDLS and YYNGEE. The CDR3 loop spans 19 amino acids. The CDR3 coding sequence is TGTGCCAGCAGCCCCAGACCCGGACTAGCGGGGGGAAAAACCGGGGAGCTGTTTTTT. Translated, it gives CASSPRPGLAGGKTGELFF. The variable domain in full, completed from reference TRBV9 and TRBJ2-2, reads DSGVTQTPKHLITATGQRVTLRCSPRSGDLSVYWYQQSLDQGLQFLIQYYNGEERAKGNILERFSAQQFPDLHSELNLSSLELGDSALYFCASSPRPGLAGGKTGELFFGEGSRLTVL.